This T cell receptor (beta chain) stems from a study of lymphopenia after photon versus proton radiotherapy. A word on this clone: Its target is unknown.

The assay was immunoSEQ multiplex PCR, and TCRdb's table has in-frame clones only and misses some. The table records under 70,000 clones, 85% to 95% of them present only once. Study outcomes and limitations: In patients who died, overall survival fell as post-nadir TCR diversity dropped more. Post-nadir diversity loss with photons came from oligoclonal expansion, particularly CD8+ Temra cells. Survival link was tested only in deceased patients; proton benefit remains a possibility. Relative stability marked proton patients; photon patients lost diversity and naive cells.

Specimen: peripheral blood, collected from a patient treated with photon-based radiotherapy. The sequence was obtained from a middle-aged woman with cholangiocarcinoma.

The CDR3 sequence: CATSDDRLMNTEAFF. In nucleotides, the CDR3 is TGTGCCACCAGCGACGACAGGCTTATGAACACTGAAGCTTTCTTT. This chain uses TRBV15 with TRBJ1-1, with D perhaps matching TRBD1 (6 bases). Germline V CDR1 and CDR2: LNHNV, YYDKDF (reference sequence). V was shortened by 5 bases and J by 0 bases, with 13 bases between the two germline ends. The CDR3 is 15 amino acids.